The 22 T cell receptor beta chains listed next were all sequenced from one sample in a study of blood T cell repertoires in COVID-19. Sequenced by immunoSEQ multiplex PCR; TCRdb stores in-frame clones only, minus some. The data show about 110,000 clones, with approximately 70% seen just once and 1.5% to 2% held by the top ten. The specimen was peripheral blood. Receptor source: a woman aged 40 to 49 with acute or convalescent COVID-19.

The V gene is TRBV12-3 or TRBV12-4, the J gene TRBJ1-2; D ambiguous. The V gene lost 4 bases and the J gene lost 4 bases, with 10 bases spanning the gap. This CDR3 has 13 amino acids. The CDR3 spells CASSSPYAYGYTF. The CDR3 coding sequence is TGTGCCAGCAGTTCACCCTATGCCTATGGCTACACCTTC.

The chain has TRBV7-8 and TRBJ2-7, with D unresolved. The CDR3 covers 12 residues. Per the germline V gene, CDR1 is SGHVS and CDR2 is FQNEAQ. The V end lost 4 bases, the J end lost 4 bases, and 8 bases lay between the germline ends. CDR3: CASSSLSYEQYF. The CDR3 region has the DNA TGTGCCAGCAGCTCCCTGTCGTACGAGCAGTACTTC.

The V call is TRBV11-2, the J call TRBJ2-1, with 7 nucleotides matching TRBD1. Germline lookup yields CDR1 SGHAT and CDR2 FQNNGV. The CDR3 has 15 amino acids. Trimming took 6 bases from V and 7 from J; bases not matched to a gene: 12. The CDR3 spells CASSMSTGDTNEQFF. The CDR3 coding sequence is TGTGCCAGCAGTATGTCTACAGGGGATACGAATGAGCAGTTCTTC.

DNA for the CDR3: TGTGCCAGCAGCTTGGCCCTGTGGGACATCACTGAAGCTTTCTTT. Encoded protein: CASSLALWDITEAFF. The J gene is TRBJ1-1, the V gene TRBV5-6, with D possibly matching TRBD1 (6 bases). Germline CDR1 reads SGHDT; CDR2 reads YYEEEE. The ends were cut back, 0 bases at V and 4 bases at J, with 13 bases in the middle. This CDR3 comprises 15 residues.

This chain links TRBV2 with TRBJ2-1, with TRBD2 as a possible D gene (6 bases). Trimming removed 4 bases at V and 16 bases at J, with 17 bases between. Germline CDR1 reads SNHLY; CDR2 reads FYNNEI. This CDR3 region has 12 residues. The CDR3 loop reads CASSALSGENFF. CDR3 in DNA: TGTGCCAGCAGTGCTCTTAGCGGTGAAAATTTCTTC.

The chain has TRBV5-5 and TRBJ2-2; D not resolved. Germline CDR1 SGHKS, CDR2 YYEKEE (reference sequence). CDR3 length: 15 residues. V dropped 1 base and J dropped 2 bases, with 9 bases sitting between them. The CDR3 protein is CASSLMGSNTGELFF. CDR3 DNA sequence: TGTGCCAGCAGCTTGATGGGCAGTAACACCGGGGAGCTGTTTTTT. The whole variable domain, filled in from reference TRBV5-5 and TRBJ2-2, reads DAGVTQSPTHLIKTRGQQVTLRCSPISGHKSVSWYQQVLGQGPQFIFQYYEKEERGRGNFPDRFSARQFPNYSSELNVNALLLGDSALYLCASSLMGSNTGELFFGEGSRLTVL.

The chain links TRBV6-6 to TRBJ1-2; D gene unclear. The CDR3 has 13 amino acids. Germline V lookup: CDR1 MNHNY, CDR2 SVGAGI (reference sequence). V was clipped by 6 bases and J by 4 bases, with 12 bases between them. CDR3 in DNA: TGTGCCAGCAGCCGAGACGGAGGCTATGGCTACACCTTC. This codes for CASSRDGGYGYTF.

The genes are TRBV13 and TRBJ2-7, with 8 bases fitting TRBD2. Germline V gene lookup returns CDR1 PRHDT and CDR2 FYEKMQ (reference sequence). The CDR3 extends over 16 amino acids. The V segment lost 5 bases and the J segment 2 bases; nucleotides outside the gene matches: 11. The CDR3 loop is CASSMQLGRGTYEQYF. In nucleotides, the CDR3 is TGTGCCAGCAGCATGCAGCTCGGGAGGGGAACCTACGAGCAGTACTTC.

The chain links TRBV29-1 to TRBJ2-3; possibly TRBD1 for D (6 bases). This CDR3 region has 14 residues. Trimming removed 6 bases at V and 3 bases at J, with 16 bases between. Germline-derived CDR1 and CDR2 are SQVTM and ANQGSEA. The CDR3 DNA follows: TGCAGCGTCCCGGAGAGGGGGATTACAGATACGCAGTATTTT. It is translated as CSVPERGITDTQYF.

V gene TRBV9 combines with J gene TRBJ2-7; D unclear. The V and J ends lost 0 bases and 6 bases respectively, with 10 bases between them. The length of the CDR3 is 13 residues. Germline lookup yields CDR1 SGDLS and CDR2 YYNGEE. CDR3: CASSVVPYSEQYF. CDR3 in DNA: TGTGCCAGCAGCGTAGTGCCTTACTCCGAGCAGTACTTC.

The rearrangement joins TRBV5-1 to TRBJ1-3, with D possibly matching TRBD1 (5 bases). The CDR3 spans 15 residues. Between the trimmed V and J ends, which lost 3 bases and 0 bases, there was a span of 10 bases. Germline V gene sequence: CDR1 SGHRS, CDR2 YFSETQ. In DNA, the CDR3 is TGCGCCAGCAGCTCCGGGGGGAGCTCTGGAAACACCATATATTTT. Translation: CASSSGGSSGNTIYF. Filled out from reference TRBV5-1 and TRBJ1-3, the complete variable domain reads KAGVTQTPRYLIKTRGQQVTLSCSPISGHRSVSWYQQTPGQGLQFLFEYFSETQRNKGNFPGRFSGRQFSNSRSEMNVSTLELGDSALYLCASSSGGSSGNTIYFGEGSWLTVV.

The chain combines TRBV19 with TRBJ1-5, with 11 bases lining up with TRBD1. The CDR3 length is 18 residues. With 8 bases clipped from V and 0 bases from J, the junction kept 12 bases outside the gene matches. Looked up from germline, CDR1 is LNHDA and CDR2 is SQIVND (reference sequence). CDR3 protein: CASVSGTGGTYSNQPQHF. The CDR3, as DNA: TGTGCCAGTGTATCCGGGACAGGGGGGACCTATAGCAATCAGCCCCAGCATTTT.

The chain is built from TRBV14 and TRBJ1-2; TRBD1 matches at 9 bases. The CDR3 covers 14 residues. Germline V gene data show CDR1 as SGHDN and CDR2 as FVKESK. Germline trimming cut 5 bases from V and 3 bases from J; bases unmatched to any gene: 4. The CDR3 protein is CASSLWTGDYGYTF. The CDR3 DNA sequence: TGTGCCAGCAGCTTGTGGACAGGGGACTATGGCTACACCTTC.

The chain links TRBV7-7 to TRBJ1-5, with a weak D call TRBD1 (5 bases). Germline CDR1 and CDR2: SSHAT and FNYEAQ (reference sequence). The CDR3 length is 13 residues. V lost 5 bases, J lost 5 bases, and 10 bases lay in between. The CDR3 region has the DNA TGTGCCAGCAGCGCGACAGTAGATCAGCCCCAGCATTTT. This translates into CASSATVDQPQHF.

This clone showed up just a few times. Other DNA sequences in this sample translate to the same CDR3. V gene TRBV6-6 combines with J gene TRBJ2-7, with 9 bases matching TRBD1. The CDR3 has 15 residues. V was pared by 0 bases and J by 2 bases, with 2 bases of the junction left unmatched. Germline V CDR1 and CDR2: MNHNY, SVGAGI (reference sequence). CDR3 DNA: TGTGCCAGCAGTTACTCCGGGACAGGGCCCTACGAGCAGTACTTC. This translates into CASSYSGTGPYEQYF.

The V gene is TRBV28, the J gene TRBJ2-7, with 8 bases identical to TRBD1. Trimming took 9 bases from V and 5 from J; bases not matched to a gene: 9. Per the germline V gene, CDR1 is MDHEN and CDR2 is SYDVKM. This CDR3 contains 13 residues. CDR3 protein: CASSGTGRHEQYF. CDR3 bases: TGTGCCAGTTCCGGGACAGGAAGACACGAGCAGTACTTC.

The chain has TRBV6-5 and TRBJ2-3, with 9 bases aligning to TRBD2. This CDR3 is built from 13 residues. Germline V lookup: CDR1 MNHEY, CDR2 SVGAGI. The ends lost 6 bases at V and 7 bases at J; junction bases unmatched: 5. The DNA of the CDR3 is TGTGCCAGCAGGGCGGGGGGGGCTTATACGCAGTATTTT. Encoded protein: CASRAGGAYTQYF.

The V call is TRBV5-1, the J call TRBJ2-7; TRBD1 aligns across 9 bases. V gave up 1 base and J gave up 2 bases; unmatched junction bases: 13. This CDR3 comprises 18 residues. The germline V gene has CDR1 SGHRS and CDR2 YFSETQ. The CDR3 spells CASSLSYSGTGNTYEQYF. CDR3 DNA sequence: TGCGCCAGCAGCTTGTCATATTCCGGGACAGGGAATACCTACGAGCAGTACTTC.

The chain employs TRBV7-3 and TRBJ2-5; D possibly corresponds to TRBD1 (6 bases). Trimming left V 5 bases short and J 5 bases short, with 18 bases between. Germline CDR1 reads SGHTA; CDR2 reads FQGTGA. CDR3 length equals 15 residues. CDR3 sequence reads: CASSPRGQTGETQYF. The CDR3 DNA reads as TGTGCCAGCAGCCCCAGGGGTCAAACAGGGGAGACCCAGTACTTC.

In this sample, this clone turned up a few times. This sequence joins TRBV6-5 and TRBJ2-3; 7 bases agree with TRBD1. The CDR3 has 13 amino acids. Trimming took 6 bases from V and 1 from J; bases not matched to a gene: 1. Germline CDR1 reads MNHEY; CDR2 reads SVGAGI. CDR3 amino acids: CASRDRRTDTQYF. CDR3 sequence (DNA): TGTGCCAGCAGGGACAGGCGCACAGATACGCAGTATTTT.

In regard to this clone: The identical CDR3 is also encoded by other nucleotide sequences in the sample. The chain is built from TRBV29-1 and TRBJ1-4; 8 positions match TRBD1. The CDR3 runs to 13 residues. With 6 bases clipped from V and 5 bases from J, the junction kept 5 bases outside the gene matches. Germline assignment: CDR1 SQVTM and CDR2 ANQGSEA. CDR3 region: CSVGQGRNEKLFF. The CDR3, as DNA: TGCAGCGTAGGACAGGGTAGGAATGAAAAACTGTTTTTT.

For the CDR3, the DNA is TGTGCCAGCAGCGTGGGACAGTATAATTCACCCCTCCACTTT. Protein product: CASSVGQYNSPLHF. The V gene is TRBV5-8, the J gene TRBJ1-6; TRBD1 matches at 7 bases. V gave up 4 bases and J gave up 4 bases; unmatched junction bases: 2. The CDR3 length is 14 residues. Looked up from germline, CDR1 is SGHTS and CDR2 is YDEGEE.